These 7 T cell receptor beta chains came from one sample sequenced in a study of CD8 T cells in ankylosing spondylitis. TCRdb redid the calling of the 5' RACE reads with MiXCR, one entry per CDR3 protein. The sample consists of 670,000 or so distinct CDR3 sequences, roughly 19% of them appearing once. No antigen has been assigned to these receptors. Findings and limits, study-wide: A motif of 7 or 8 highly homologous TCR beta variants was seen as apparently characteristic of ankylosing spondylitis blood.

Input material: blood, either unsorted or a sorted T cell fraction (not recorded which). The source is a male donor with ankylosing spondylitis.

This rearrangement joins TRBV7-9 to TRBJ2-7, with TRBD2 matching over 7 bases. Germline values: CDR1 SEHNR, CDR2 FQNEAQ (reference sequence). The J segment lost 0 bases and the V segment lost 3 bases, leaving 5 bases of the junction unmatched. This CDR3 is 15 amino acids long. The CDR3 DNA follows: TGTGCCAGCAGCTTCGGGGGAGGGAACTCCTACGAGCAGTACTTC. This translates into CASSFGGGNSYEQYF.

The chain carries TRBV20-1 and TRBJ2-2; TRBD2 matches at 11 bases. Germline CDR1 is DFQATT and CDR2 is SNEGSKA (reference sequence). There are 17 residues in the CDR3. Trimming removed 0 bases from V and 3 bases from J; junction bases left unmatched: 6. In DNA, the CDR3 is TGCAGTGCTAGAGATCTGTCGGGACTAGCGGACACCGGGGAGCTGTTTTTT. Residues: CSARDLSGLADTGELFF.

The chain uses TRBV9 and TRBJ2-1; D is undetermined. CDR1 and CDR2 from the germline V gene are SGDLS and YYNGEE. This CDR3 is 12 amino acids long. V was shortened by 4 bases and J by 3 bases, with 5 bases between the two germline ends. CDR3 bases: TGTGCCAGCAGCACAGACTACAATGAGCAGTTCTTC. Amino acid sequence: CASSTDYNEQFF.

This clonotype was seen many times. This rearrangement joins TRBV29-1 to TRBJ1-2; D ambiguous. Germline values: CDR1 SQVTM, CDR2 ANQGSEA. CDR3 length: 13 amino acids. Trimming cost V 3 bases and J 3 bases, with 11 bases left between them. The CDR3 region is CSVDFGNYYGYTF. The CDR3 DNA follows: TGCAGCGTTGATTTTGGCAATTACTATGGCTACACCTTC.

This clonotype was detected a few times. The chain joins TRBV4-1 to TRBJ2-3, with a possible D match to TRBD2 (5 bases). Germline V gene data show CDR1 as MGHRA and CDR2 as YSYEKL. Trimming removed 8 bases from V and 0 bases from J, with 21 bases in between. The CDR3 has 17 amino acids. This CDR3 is CASQSIFLRGSTDTQYF. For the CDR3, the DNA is TGCGCCAGCCAGTCGATTTTTCTTCGCGGGAGCACAGATACGCAGTATTTT.

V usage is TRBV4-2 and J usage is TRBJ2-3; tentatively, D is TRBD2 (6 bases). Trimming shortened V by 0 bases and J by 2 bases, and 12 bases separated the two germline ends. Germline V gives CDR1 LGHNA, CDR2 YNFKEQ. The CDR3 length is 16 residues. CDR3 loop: CASSQDGGGITDTQYF. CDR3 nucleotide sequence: TGTGCCAGCAGCCAAGATGGAGGCGGGATCACAGATACGCAGTATTTT.

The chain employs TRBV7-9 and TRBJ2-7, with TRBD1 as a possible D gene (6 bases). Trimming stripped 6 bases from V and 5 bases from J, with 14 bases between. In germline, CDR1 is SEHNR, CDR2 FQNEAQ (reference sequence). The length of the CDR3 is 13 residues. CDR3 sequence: CASSSTGFNEQYF. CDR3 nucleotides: TGTGCCAGCAGTTCCACAGGGTTCAACGAGCAGTACTTC.